This note documents a single T cell receptor (beta chain) sequence. What it binds is unknown. These data are taken from a study of T-cell memory formation after mild COVID-19. Study-level information: TCR clusters largely stayed donor specific.

Constant-segment primers served in 5'RACE that generated TCR alpha and TCR beta cDNA libraries bearing sample barcodes and UMIs. Each CDR3 protein gets one entry after TCRdb re-called the 5' RACE reads with MiXCR. The sample records about 500,000 distinct CDR3 sequences, roughly 20% being singletons. General study findings and limits: In pre-infection memory, a portion of responding clones appeared, which suggested that cross-reactive memory joined.

This CDR3 has 14 residues. The V gene's germline CDR1 is LNHDA and CDR2 SQIVND (reference sequence). The J segment lost 2 bases and the V segment lost 5 bases, leaving 6 bases of the junction unmatched. The rearrangement uses TRBV19 and TRBJ2-7; 7 positions match TRBD1. Sequencing was done on a sample of PBMCs or a T cell subset sorted from them (not recorded which). The TCR comes from an adult woman who had mild COVID-19 (a few samples of this study predate the infection). Cell type and time point are not known. DNA of the CDR3: TGTGCCAGTAGTTCGCGACAGGGACCCTACGAGCAGTACTTC. Protein sequence: CASSSRQGPYEQYF.